This TCR beta chain originates from a study of response to subunit inactivated influenza vaccine. Using its own MiXCR run on the RT-PCR reads, TCRdb lists one record per CDR3 protein. In the table there are over 650,000 distinct CDR3 sequences, approximately 17% of which are singletons. Study-level points and caveats: Authors proposed each seasonal influenza vaccination draws in few new T cells.

This clonotype has just a few counts. No antigen is known for it. V was pared by 4 bases and J by 0 bases, with 7 bases of the junction left unmatched. The CDR3 is 18 amino acids. From germline, CDR1 is SGHRS and CDR2 YFSETQ. The chain employs TRBV5-1 and TRBJ2-3, with TRBD2 matching 14 bases. The sequencing here drew on PBMCs from blood, taken 5 to 6 days after vaccination. The sequence came from a man aged 45-65 years who received an inactivated influenza vaccine. This CDR3 reads CASSIGTSGGLSTDTQYF. The CDR3 region has the DNA TGCGCCAGCAGCATCGGGACTAGCGGGGGCCTGAGCACAGATACGCAGTATTTT.